These 16 T cell receptor beta chains were sequenced from one sample in a study of shared clonotypes between healthy human individuals. Clones were sequenced by immunoSEQ multiplex PCR, and TCRdb holds only the in-frame ones, with some missing. The profile shows roughly 1.5 million clones, approximately 98% of them singletons. The specimen sequenced was naive CD4+ T cells sorted from blood. Sample subset: CD45RA+ positively selected. The receptors were gathered from a man aged 30 to 39 in good health.

Concerning this clone: Other nucleotide sequences in the sample specify the same CDR3. The chain employs TRBV10-2 and TRBJ2-7; 7 bases line up with TRBD2. From germline, CDR1 is WSHSY and CDR2 SAAADI. J gave up 1 base and V 6 bases, and 3 bases lay outside the gene matches. The CDR3 is 13 amino acids. The CDR3 spells CASSRGGSYEQYF. In DNA form, the CDR3 reads TGCGCCAGCAGCCGCGGGGGTTCCTACGAGCAGTACTTC.

This chain connects TRBV5-1 to TRBJ2-7, with 7 bases aligning to TRBD2. Looked up from germline, CDR1 is SGHRS and CDR2 is YFSETQ. The V and J ends lost 3 bases and 2 bases, in that order; junction bases with no gene match: 8. The CDR3 runs to 15 residues. CDR3: CASSWEGLSAYEQYF. The CDR3 nucleotides read TGCGCCAGCAGCTGGGAGGGACTAAGCGCCTACGAGCAGTACTTC.

The chain combines TRBV19 with TRBJ2-5, with 11 bases matching TRBD2. This CDR3 contains 15 residues. The ends lost 3 bases at V and 8 bases at J; junction bases unmatched: 8. Germline V gene data show CDR1 as LNHDA and CDR2 as SQIVND (reference sequence). CDR3 sequence: CASSIELAGVGTQYF. The CDR3 nucleotides are TGTGCCAGTAGTATTGAACTAGCGGGGGTTGGTACCCAGTACTTC.

The chain combines TRBV28 with TRBJ1-5; 7 bases fit TRBD1. The CDR3 length is 13 residues. J was trimmed by 9 bases and V by 5 bases; bases with no gene match: 7. Germline V gene data show CDR1 as MDHEN and CDR2 as SYDVKM. Here the CDR3 reads CASSPSSGGPQHF. CDR3 sequence (DNA): TGTGCCAGCAGTCCTTCCTCAGGGGGGCCCCAGCATTTT. Using reference TRBV28 and TRBJ1-5 for the parts outside the CDR3, the full variable domain is DVKVTQSSRYLVKRTGEKVFLECVQDMDHENMFWYRQDPGLGLRLIYFSYDVKMKEKGDIPEGYSVSREKKERFSLILESASTNQTSMYLCASSPSSGGPQHFGDGTRLSIL.

The chain links TRBV28 to TRBJ2-7, with 11 bases aligning to TRBD2. The germline gives CDR1 MDHEN, CDR2 SYDVKM. The CDR3 runs to 15 residues. Losses at the gene ends were 6 bases for V and 3 bases for J; bases not matched to a gene: 7. CDR3 in DNA: TGTGCCAGCAGCCAACCGGGACTAGCGGTCTACGAGCAGTACTTC. Translating it yields CASSQPGLAVYEQYF. Full variable domain (remainder filled in from reference TRBV28 and TRBJ2-7): DVKVTQSSRYLVKRTGEKVFLECVQDMDHENMFWYRQDPGLGLRLIYFSYDVKMKEKGDIPEGYSVSREKKERFSLILESASTNQTSMYLCASSQPGLAVYEQYFGPGTRLTVT.

Written as DNA, the CDR3 is TGTGCTAGTGGTTTGGTGCAGGGGGCCTTAGGGAACTATGGCTACACCTTC. Translated: CASGLVQGALGNYGYTF. V usage is TRBV12-5 and J usage is TRBJ1-2; 8 bases are a match to TRBD1. V shed 0 bases and J 2 bases; nucleotides not matched to a gene: 8. Germline V gene data show CDR1 as LGHNT and CDR2 as FRNRAP. There are 17 residues in the CDR3.

This chain connects TRBV18 to TRBJ2-2; a weak D match, TRBD1 (7 bases). Trimming cost V 3 bases and J 5 bases, with 13 bases left between them. This CDR3 has 15 residues. In germline, CDR1 is KGHSH, CDR2 LQKENI. The CDR3 DNA reads as TGTGCCAGCTCACCGGAGGGGGCAGGAACCGGGGAGCTGTTTTTT. Protein sequence: CASSPEGAGTGELFF.

This chain uses TRBV28 with TRBJ2-1; 12 bases align to TRBD1. The junction had 9 bases not matched to a gene; V was cut back by 4 bases and J by 8 bases. The CDR3 runs 16 residues. Germline-derived CDR1 and CDR2 are MDHEN and SYDVKM. CDR3 amino acids: CASSSLWDRGPDEQFF. The CDR3 DNA reads TGTGCCAGCAGTTCCTTGTGGGACAGGGGGCCTGATGAGCAGTTCTTC.

The rearrangement uses TRBV6-1 and TRBJ1-5; D is uncertain. Germline CDR1 and CDR2: MNHNS and SASEGT. V shed 2 bases and J shed 7 bases, with 9 bases lying between them. The CDR3 has 13 residues. The CDR3 loop reads CASSEQVGQPQHF. The CDR3 bases are TGTGCCAGCAGTGAACAAGTGGGGCAGCCCCAGCATTTT.

V gene TRBV9 combines with J gene TRBJ2-1; 8 bases are shared with TRBD1. The CDR3 contains 15 residues. The germline CDR1 and CDR2 sequences are SGDLS and YYNGEE. The V segment lost 3 bases and the J segment 2 bases; nucleotides outside the gene matches: 4. Here the CDR3 reads CASSARQGTYNEQFF. The CDR3, as DNA: TGTGCCAGCAGCGCCCGACAGGGGACCTACAATGAGCAGTTCTTC.

The chain links TRBV10-2 to TRBJ1-1, with D possibly TRBD1 on 6 matching bases. Germline V gene sequence: CDR1 WSHSY, CDR2 SAAADI. The CDR3 length is 12 residues. V was pared by 10 bases and J by 2 bases, with 11 bases between. Written as DNA, the CDR3 is TGCGCCACCAACAGGGAAAACACTGAAGCTTTCTTT. This codes for CATNRENTEAFF.

The chain has TRBV10-3 and TRBJ2-7, with 8 bases identical to TRBD1. Germline V gives CDR1 ENHRY, CDR2 SYGVKD. The CDR3 spans 12 residues. The trim removed 11 bases at V and 7 bases at J, leaving 10 bases unmatched. In DNA, the CDR3 is TGTGCCGCCCGGCAGGGGGCAGGAGAGCAGTACTTC. Translating it yields CAARQGAGEQYF.

This clone was recorded once. The chain uses TRBV5-6 and TRBJ2-7; the D gene is possibly TRBD2 (6 bases). CDR1 and CDR2 from the germline V gene are SGHDT and YYEEEE. V was pared by 2 bases and J by 6 bases, with 18 bases between. The CDR3 covers 15 residues. This CDR3 reads CASSLRLASQVEQYF. Written as DNA, the CDR3 is TGTGCCAGCAGCTTAAGGCTAGCGAGTCAGGTCGAGCAGTACTTC.

The chain carries TRBV6-6 and TRBJ2-1, with D tentatively TRBD1 (5 bases). CDR1 is MNHNY and CDR2 is SVGAGI in the germline V gene (reference sequence). The CDR3 has 12 residues. V was trimmed by 2 bases and J by 9 bases, leaving 8 bases between them. The CDR3 protein is CASSYHRGEQFF. In nucleotides, the CDR3 is TGTGCCAGCAGTTACCATAGGGGTGAGCAGTTCTTC.

This clone has only one observation. The CDR3 DNA is TGCGCCAGCAGTGGGCAGAACTACGAGCAGTACTTC. Translation gives CASSGQNYEQYF. The chain combines TRBV10-2 with TRBJ2-7; D unresolved. CDR3 length: 12 residues. The V gene's germline CDR1 is WSHSY and CDR2 SAAADI. The V gene lost 4 bases and the J gene lost 3 bases, with 7 bases spanning the gap.

V usage is TRBV10-3 and J usage is TRBJ2-3; TRBD1 matches at 7 bases. The length of the CDR3 is 13 residues. Germline loops: CDR1 ENHRY, CDR2 SYGVKD. V was pared by 10 bases and J by 5 bases, with 9 bases of the junction left unmatched. CDR3 coding DNA: TGTGCCAGAAGACAGGGCTTAGAAGATACGCAGTATTTT. It is translated as CARRQGLEDTQYF.